This TCR beta chain came from a study of T cells in Graves' hyperthyroidism and ophthalmopathy. Germline CDR1 is MNHNS and CDR2 is SASEGT. The CDR3 totals 15 residues. V lost 5 bases, J lost 7 bases, and 20 bases lay in between. Amplification yielded TCR beta CDR3 regions, with RNA transcripts as the source. Initially, a first-round RT-PCR of the TCR CDR3 employed the HTBI primer set. TCRdb fed the multiplex PCR reads into MiXCR, producing one record per CDR3 protein. In the table there are under 400,000 distinct CDR3 sequences, 15% to 20% of which are singletons. J is TRBJ1-2 and V is TRBV6-1, with D perhaps matching TRBD1 (6 bases). The sequence derives from a woman in her 40s with Graves' ophthalmopathy. Sequencing was performed on blood. CDR3 coding DNA: TGTGCCAGCAGTCAAGAGTATCGGACAGCCCTTGGCTACACCTTC. This sequence encodes CASSQEYRTALGYTF.